The present T cell receptor beta chain was sequenced within a study of Ad26.COV2.S vaccination and SARS-CoV-2 variants. This sample's treatment: roughly 20 received Ad26.COV2.S at low or high dose, single or two shots; a few received placebo; per-sample allocation not given. Day 63 after the first injection of vaccine or placebo was the sampling time. Trimming removed 0 bases at V and 3 bases at J, with 10 bases between. Germline-derived CDR1 and CDR2 are SGHRS and YFSETQ. CDR3 size: 14 residues. The assay was immunoSEQ multiplex PCR, and TCRdb's table has in-frame clones only and misses some. The repertoire holds roughly 380,000 clones, with 88% as singletons.

The V gene is TRBV5-1, the J gene TRBJ2-7, with unresolved D. This specimen consisted of peripheral blood, obtained in a trial of Ad26.COV2.S vaccine versus placebo. The sequence derives from a person aged 18-65 years who received the Ad26.COV2.S COVID-19 vaccine or a placebo. The CDR3 DNA sequence: TGCGCCAGCAGCTTGGACGGTAGTCTCTACGAGCAGTACTTC. As protein: CASSLDGSLYEQYF.